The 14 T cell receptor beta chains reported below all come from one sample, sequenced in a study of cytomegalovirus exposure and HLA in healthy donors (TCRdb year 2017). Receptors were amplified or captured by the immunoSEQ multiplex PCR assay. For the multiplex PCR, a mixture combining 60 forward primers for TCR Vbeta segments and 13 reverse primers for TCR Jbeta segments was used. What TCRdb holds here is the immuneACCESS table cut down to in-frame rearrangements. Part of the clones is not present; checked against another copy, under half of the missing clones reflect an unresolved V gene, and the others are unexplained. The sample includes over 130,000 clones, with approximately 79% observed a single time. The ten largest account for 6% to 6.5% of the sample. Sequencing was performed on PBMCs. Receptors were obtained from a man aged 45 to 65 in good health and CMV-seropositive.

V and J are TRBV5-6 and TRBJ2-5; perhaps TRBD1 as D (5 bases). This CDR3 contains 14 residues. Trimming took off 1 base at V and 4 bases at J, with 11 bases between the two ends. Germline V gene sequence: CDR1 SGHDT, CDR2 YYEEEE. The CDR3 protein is CASSLISGSETQYF. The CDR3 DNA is TGTGCCAGCAGCTTGATATCAGGGTCAGAGACCCAGTACTTC.

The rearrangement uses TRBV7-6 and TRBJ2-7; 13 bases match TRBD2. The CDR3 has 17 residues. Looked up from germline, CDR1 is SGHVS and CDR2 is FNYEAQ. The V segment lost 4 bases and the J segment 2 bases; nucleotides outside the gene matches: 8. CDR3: CASSSRLAGGRAYEQYF. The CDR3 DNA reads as TGTGCCAGCAGCTCTCGACTAGCGGGAGGTCGTGCCTACGAGCAGTACTTC.

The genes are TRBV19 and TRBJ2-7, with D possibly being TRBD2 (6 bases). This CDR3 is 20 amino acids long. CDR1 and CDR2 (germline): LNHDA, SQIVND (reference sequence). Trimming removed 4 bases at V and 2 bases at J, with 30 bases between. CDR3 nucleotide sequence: TGTGCCAGTAGTACCCTCGACAGTGGGTTTACAGTGGGGGGTACCTACGAGCAGTACTTC. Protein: CASSTLDSGFTVGGTYEQYF.

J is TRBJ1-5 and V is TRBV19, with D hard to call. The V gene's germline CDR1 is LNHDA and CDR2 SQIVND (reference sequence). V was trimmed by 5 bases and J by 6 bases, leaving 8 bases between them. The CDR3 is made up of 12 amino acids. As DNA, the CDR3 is TGTGCCAGTAGTTATGGAGGTCAGCCCCAGCATTTT. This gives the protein CASSYGGQPQHF. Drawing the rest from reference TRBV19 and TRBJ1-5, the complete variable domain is DGGITQSPKYLFRKEGQNVTLSCEQNLNHDAMYWYRQDPGQGLRLIYYSQIVNDFQKGDIAEGYSVSREKKESFPLTVTSAQKNPTAFYLCASSYGGQPQHFGDGTRLSIL.

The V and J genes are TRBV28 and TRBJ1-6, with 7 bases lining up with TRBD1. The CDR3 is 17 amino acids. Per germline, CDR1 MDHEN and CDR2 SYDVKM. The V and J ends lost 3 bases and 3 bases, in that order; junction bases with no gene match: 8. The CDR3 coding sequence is TGTGCCAGCAGTTTCCCGAGGGACAGAAACTATAATTCACCCCTCCACTTT. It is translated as CASSFPRDRNYNSPLHF. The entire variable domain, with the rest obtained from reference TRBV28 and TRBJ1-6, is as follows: DVKVTQSSRYLVKRTGEKVFLECVQDMDHENMFWYRQDPGLGLRLIYFSYDVKMKEKGDIPEGYSVSREKKERFSLILESASTNQTSMYLCASSFPRDRNYNSPLHFGNGTRLTVT.

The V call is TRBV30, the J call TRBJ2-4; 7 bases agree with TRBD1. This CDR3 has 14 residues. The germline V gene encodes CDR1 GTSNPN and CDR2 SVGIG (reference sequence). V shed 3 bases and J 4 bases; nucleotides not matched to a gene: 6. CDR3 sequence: CAWRLTGAKNIQYF. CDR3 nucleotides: TGTGCCTGGAGGCTTACAGGGGCGAAAAACATTCAGTACTTC.

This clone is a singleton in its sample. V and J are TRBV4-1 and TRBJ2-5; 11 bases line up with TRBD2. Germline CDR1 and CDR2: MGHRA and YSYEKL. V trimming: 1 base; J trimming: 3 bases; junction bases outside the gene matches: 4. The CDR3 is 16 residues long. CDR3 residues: CASSQAKLAGEETQYF. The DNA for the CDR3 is TGCGCCAGCAGCCAAGCCAAACTAGCGGGAGAAGAGACCCAGTACTTC.

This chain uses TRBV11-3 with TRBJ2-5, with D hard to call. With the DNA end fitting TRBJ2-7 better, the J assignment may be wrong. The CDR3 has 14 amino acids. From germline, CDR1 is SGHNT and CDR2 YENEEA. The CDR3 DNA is TGTGCCAGCAGCTCTCCTAGAGTGATGGCCGAGCAGTACTTC. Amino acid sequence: CASSSPRVMAEQYF.

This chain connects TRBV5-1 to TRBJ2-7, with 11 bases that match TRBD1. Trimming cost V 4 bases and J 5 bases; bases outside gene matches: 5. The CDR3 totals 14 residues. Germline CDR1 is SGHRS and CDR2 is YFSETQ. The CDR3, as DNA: TGCGCCAGCAGCCCCGGGACAGGGGGTAACGAGCAGTACTTC. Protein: CASSPGTGGNEQYF.

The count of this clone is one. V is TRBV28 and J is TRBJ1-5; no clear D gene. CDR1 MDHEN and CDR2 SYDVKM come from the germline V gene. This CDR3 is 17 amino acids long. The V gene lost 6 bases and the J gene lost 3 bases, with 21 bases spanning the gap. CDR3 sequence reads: CASSFLEGGRYNQPQHF. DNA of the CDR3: TGTGCCAGCAGCTTCCTTGAAGGAGGGCGGTACAATCAGCCCCAGCATTTT.

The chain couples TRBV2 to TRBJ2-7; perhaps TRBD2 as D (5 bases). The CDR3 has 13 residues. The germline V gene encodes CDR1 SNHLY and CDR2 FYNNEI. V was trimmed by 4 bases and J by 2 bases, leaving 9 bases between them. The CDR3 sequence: CASSASLAYEQYF. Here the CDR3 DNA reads TGTGCCAGCAGTGCTAGCTTAGCCTACGAGCAGTACTTC.

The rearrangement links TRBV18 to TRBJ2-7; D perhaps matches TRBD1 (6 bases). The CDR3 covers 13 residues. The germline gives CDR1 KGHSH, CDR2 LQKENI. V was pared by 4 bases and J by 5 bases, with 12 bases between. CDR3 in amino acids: CASSLTGIDEQYF. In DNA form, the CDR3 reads TGTGCCAGCTCACTGACAGGAATTGACGAGCAGTACTTC.

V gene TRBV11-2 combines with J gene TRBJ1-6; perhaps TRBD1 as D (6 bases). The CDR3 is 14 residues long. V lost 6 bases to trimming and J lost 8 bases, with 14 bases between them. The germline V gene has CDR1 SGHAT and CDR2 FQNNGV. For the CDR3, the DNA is TGTGCCAGCAGTCCAACAGGGAGCTATTCACCCCTCCACTTT. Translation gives CASSPTGSYSPLHF.

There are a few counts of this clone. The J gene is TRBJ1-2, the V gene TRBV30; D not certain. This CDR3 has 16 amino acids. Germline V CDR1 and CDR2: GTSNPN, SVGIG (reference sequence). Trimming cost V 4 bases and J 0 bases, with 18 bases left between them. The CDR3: CAWISRRGEANYGYTF. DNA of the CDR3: TGTGCCTGGATTAGCCGTAGAGGTGAAGCTAACTATGGCTACACCTTC.